Listed here is a single TCR beta chain. The antigen is not known. These data originate in a study of metastatic and nonmetastatic thyroid tumors. Overall study results and limits: It was reportedly found that TCR beta diversity was significantly higher in malignant thyroid tumors than in benign nodules, a difference seen in both blood and tumor samples.

This CDR3 is built from 15 residues. J gave up 10 bases and V 5 bases, and 10 bases lay outside the gene matches. Per germline, CDR1 SGHTA and CDR2 FQGNSA. There were no patients who had received any treatment before thyroid surgery. Per the authors' pipeline: To classify distant metastasis in papillary thyroid cancer, a model was built from CDR3 differences across clinicopathological groups. Using MiXCR, TCRdb re-called clones from the PCR reads. TCRdb, not the authors, supplied the V and J calls. The sample has around 50,000 clones; roughly 30% are singletons. This chain joins TRBV7-2 and TRBJ2-1; 11 bases align to TRBD2. The sequencing input was blood. This sequence was found in a female donor with papillary thyroid cancer or a benign thyroid nodule (not recorded which). Some clones in this sample may be carry-over from other donors' samples. The CDR3 DNA follows: TGTGCCAGCAGCCTCCTAGCGGGAGGCGGGAGGGAGCAGTTCTTC. It translates to CASSLLAGGGREQFF.